Included here is one T cell receptor (beta chain) sequence, with context. A multiplex PCR was run with 60 Vbeta primers and 13 Jbeta primers. The data were produced by immunoSEQ multiplex PCR, yet TCRdb's version contains in-frame clones alone and is incomplete. This table has some 30,000 clones, roughly 44% appearing once. The sample originates from a study of cytomegalovirus exposure and HLA in healthy donors. The CDR3 extends over 13 amino acids. Losses at the gene ends were 2 bases for V and 10 bases for J; bases not matched to a gene: 5. The V gene's germline CDR1 is MNHNS and CDR2 SASEGT. This TCR came from a woman aged 45-60 years in good health and CMV-seronegative. The chain is built from TRBV6-1 and TRBJ1-1, with 9 bases matching TRBD1. The specimen sequenced was PBMCs. CDR3 loop: CASSESDRGVAFF. CDR3 nucleotide sequence: TGTGCCAGCAGTGAATCGGACAGGGGAGTAGCTTTCTTT.